The subject of this entry is one T cell receptor beta chain. This specimen comes from a study of T cell responses to AZD1222 COVID-19 vaccine. The data were produced by immunoSEQ multiplex PCR, yet TCRdb's version contains in-frame clones alone and is incomplete. The sample yields 130,000 or so clones, 80% to 95% seen once. Germline assignment: CDR1 LNHNV and CDR2 YYDKDF (reference sequence). V was trimmed by 1 base and J by 11 bases, leaving 11 bases between them. This CDR3 region has 12 residues. The receptor was isolated from an adult who received the MenACWY meningococcal vaccine as a control. The input for sequencing was peripheral blood, taken 28 days after the second dose of the MenACWY control vaccine. The V gene is TRBV15, the J gene TRBJ1-1; maybe TRBD1 (5 bases). The CDR3 loop is CATSRGEGLAFF. CDR3 in DNA: TGTGCCACCAGCAGAGGGGAGGGGCTCGCTTTCTTT.